The 15 T cell receptor beta chains given below trace back to one sample, sequenced in a study of cytomegalovirus exposure and HLA in healthy donors. PCR amplification relied on 60 Vbeta primers (plus 13 Jbeta primers). This table comes from immunoSEQ multiplex PCR, and its TCRdb copy is limited to in-frame clones, with some not included. The sample holds about 170,000 clones; roughly three quarters are singletons and the top ten take 13%. Material for sequencing was PBMCs. Receptors were obtained from a woman aged 50 to 60 in good health and CMV-seropositive.

In its sample, this clone was seen once. This chain joins TRBV27 and TRBJ1-2; 10 bases fit TRBD1. This CDR3 is 13 amino acids long. Germline V CDR1 and CDR2: MNHEY, SMNVEV (reference sequence). J gave up 4 bases and V 7 bases, and 3 bases lay outside the gene matches. In DNA, the CDR3 is TGTGCCAGCAAAGGGACAGGGGTCTATGGCTACACCTTC. Its translation is CASKGTGVYGYTF.

The chain is built from TRBV11-2 and TRBJ2-4; 7 nucleotides align to TRBD1. J gave up 0 bases and V 4 bases, and 9 bases lay outside the gene matches. This CDR3 region has 17 residues. The V gene's germline CDR1 is SGHAT and CDR2 FQNNGV. In DNA form, the CDR3 reads TGTGCCAGCAGCTCCGTCAGGGGGATACTAGCCAAAAACATTCAGTACTTC. Translating gives CASSSVRGILAKNIQYF.

This chain joins TRBV19 and TRBJ2-3, with 12 bases identical to TRBD2. Germline CDR1 and CDR2: LNHDA and SQIVND (reference sequence). The CDR3 has 14 amino acids. The CDR3 sequence: CATRLAGGTDTQYF. Here the CDR3 DNA reads TGTGCGACCCGACTAGCGGGGGGCACAGATACGCAGTATTTT.

This chain uses TRBV5-4 with TRBJ2-1; TRBD1 matches at 10 bases. Germline CDR1 reads SGHNT; CDR2 reads YYREEE (reference sequence). Trimming took 3 bases from V and 4 from J; bases not matched to a gene: 10. CDR3 size: 17 residues. DNA for the CDR3: TGTGCCAGCAGCTCCGGGACAGGGGCTGGAATATACAATGAGCAGTTCTTC. It yields the protein CASSSGTGAGIYNEQFF. Variable domain in full (rest from reference TRBV5-4 and TRBJ2-1): ETGVTQSPTHLIKTRGQQVTLRCSSQSGHNTVSWYQQALGQGPQFIFQYYREEENGRGNFPPRFSGLQFPNYSSELNVNALELDDSALYLCASSSGTGAGIYNEQFFGPGTRLTVL.

The rearrangement joins TRBV19 to TRBJ2-1; 8 nucleotides match TRBD2. Germline V gives CDR1 LNHDA, CDR2 SQIVND (reference sequence). The CDR3 runs to 14 residues. Trimming at V came to 3 bases and at J to 9 bases, leaving 7 bases not matched to a gene. DNA of the CDR3: TGTGCCAGTAGTATCTCGGGGGGGCCAGTTGAGCAGTTCTTC. This encodes CASSISGGPVEQFF. The entire variable domain, with the rest obtained from reference TRBV19 and TRBJ2-1, is as follows: DGGITQSPKYLFRKEGQNVTLSCEQNLNHDAMYWYRQDPGQGLRLIYYSQIVNDFQKGDIAEGYSVSREKKESFPLTVTSAQKNPTAFYLCASSISGGPVEQFFGPGTRLTVL.

The rearrangement links TRBV5-1 to TRBJ2-3; tentative D call: TRBD2 (5 bases). V lost 0 bases to trimming and J lost 4 bases, with 18 bases between them. This CDR3 region has 17 residues. The germline gives CDR1 SGHRS, CDR2 YFSETQ. The CDR3: CASSLDRGRERADTQYF. In nucleotides, the CDR3 is TGCGCCAGCAGCTTGGATCGGGGTCGCGAGAGGGCAGATACGCAGTATTTT. The full variable domain, with the rest looked up from reference TRBV5-1 and TRBJ2-3, is KAGVTQTPRYLIKTRGQQVTLSCSPISGHRSVSWYQQTPGQGLQFLFEYFSETQRNKGNFPGRFSGRQFSNSRSEMNVSTLELGDSALYLCASSLDRGRERADTQYFGPGTRLTVL.

This clone was detected only once. The chain links TRBV6-6 to TRBJ1-2; D gene ambiguous. V lost 2 bases, J lost 1 base, and 11 bases lay in between. CDR1 and CDR2 (germline): MNHNY, SVGAGI (reference sequence). The CDR3 is made up of 15 amino acids. CDR3 in amino acids: CASSYDSYDNYGYTF. The CDR3 DNA is TGTGCCAGCAGTTACGACTCCTACGATAACTATGGCTACACCTTC.

The chain employs TRBV12-5 and TRBJ2-3; 8 bases line up with TRBD2. CDR1 is LGHNT, CDR2 FRNRAP, per germline. CDR3 length: 16 amino acids. V lost 4 bases and J lost 0; bases outside the gene matches: 6. CDR3 in DNA: TGTGCTAGTGGTTGGGGAGCGGGGGCCAGCACAGATACGCAGTATTTT. Its translation is CASGWGAGASTDTQYF.

This chain uses TRBV19 with TRBJ1-2; TRBD1 might be the D (6 bases). CDR1 is LNHDA, CDR2 SQIVND, per germline (reference sequence). The CDR3 has 15 residues. Trimming left V 1 base short and J 4 bases short, with 13 bases between. The CDR3 spells CASSIGTASGYGYTF. CDR3 DNA: TGTGCCAGTAGTATAGGGACAGCCAGTGGCTATGGCTACACCTTC.

The chain is built from TRBV5-6 and TRBJ2-2; D is possibly TRBD2 (5 bases). Trimming cost V 0 bases and J 1 base, with 10 bases left between them. The CDR3 length is 16 residues. CDR1 is SGHDT and CDR2 is YYEEEE in the germline V gene. The CDR3 sequence is CASSLVRARNTGELFF. The CDR3 coding sequence is TGTGCCAGCAGCTTGGTGAGGGCGCGGAACACCGGGGAGCTGTTTTTT.

V and J are TRBV4-1 and TRBJ2-7; D possibly corresponds to TRBD1 (5 bases). The CDR3 is 16 residues long. Germline CDR1 and CDR2: MGHRA and YSYEKL. Trimming took 2 bases from V and 6 from J, leaving 20 bases between them. The CDR3 protein is CASSQPLDSSRAEQYF. DNA of the CDR3: TGCGCCAGCAGCCAACCGCTAGACAGTTCCCGAGCCGAGCAGTACTTC.

The V and J genes are TRBV6-5 and TRBJ1-3; D possibly corresponds to TRBD1 (5 bases). The CDR3 is 15 amino acids. V lost 2 bases, J lost 0 bases, and 8 bases lay in between. The germline V gene has CDR1 MNHEY and CDR2 SVGAGI. The CDR3 DNA sequence: TGTGCCAGCAGTTACAGGGGTCGCTCTGGAAACACCATATATTTT. Amino acids: CASSYRGRSGNTIYF.

This sequence joins TRBV5-1 and TRBJ2-1, with 7 nucleotides matching TRBD2. With 4 bases clipped from V and 4 bases from J, the junction kept 8 bases outside the gene matches. The germline V gene encodes CDR1 SGHRS and CDR2 YFSETQ. This CDR3 spans 15 amino acids. This CDR3 reads CASSGSRGVYNEQFF. CDR3 bases: TGCGCCAGCAGCGGAAGTCGGGGGGTTTACAATGAGCAGTTCTTC.

This clone was found once. The V and J genes are TRBV7-8 and TRBJ1-5; 8 bases agree with TRBD1. This CDR3 is 18 amino acids long. The V gene's germline CDR1 is SGHVS and CDR2 FQNEAQ. Trimming at V came to 3 bases and at J to 0 bases, leaving 10 bases not matched to a gene. CDR3 sequence (DNA): TGTGCCAGCAGCTTCTCCGACAGGGGTACTCTTAGCAATCAGCCCCAGCATTTT. Its protein is CASSFSDRGTLSNQPQHF. The full variable domain, in which reference TRBV7-8 and TRBJ1-5 provide the parts outside the CDR3, is GAGVSQSPRYKVAKRGQDVALRCDPISGHVSLFWYQQALGQGPEFLTYFQNEAQLDKSGLPSDRFFAERPEGSVSTLKIQRTQQEDSAVYLCASSFSDRGTLSNQPQHFGDGTRLSIL.

V usage is TRBV7-6 and J usage is TRBJ2-7; 12 nucleotides match TRBD2. This CDR3 contains 14 residues. V lost 1 base to trimming and J lost 7 bases; unmatched junction nucleotides: 2. Germline V gene lookup returns CDR1 SGHVS and CDR2 FNYEAQ. CDR3 sequence reads: CASSLDGLAGEQYF. The DNA of the CDR3 is TGTGCCAGCAGCTTAGACGGACTAGCGGGGGAGCAGTACTTC.